The 9 T cell receptor beta chains in this list originate from one sample, sequenced in a study of T cell responses to AZD1222 COVID-19 vaccine. Generated by immunoSEQ multiplex PCR, the TCRdb table keeps only in-frame clones and is missing some. The sample holds about 120,000 clones, approximately 83% seen once. The material was peripheral blood, obtained on day 0 of MenACWY control vaccination. Receptor source: an adult in good health.

The chain has TRBV9 and TRBJ2-2; D perhaps matches TRBD1 (5 bases). Germline V gene data show CDR1 as SGDLS and CDR2 as YYNGEE. V was clipped by 2 bases and J by 3 bases, with 8 bases between them. The CDR3 sequence is 14 residues long. The CDR3: CASSVRQYTGELFF. CDR3 sequence (DNA): TGTGCCAGCAGCGTCCGACAGTACACCGGGGAGCTGTTTTTT.

This sequence joins TRBV4-1 and TRBJ2-1; 7 bases are a match to TRBD1. The germline gives CDR1 MGHRA, CDR2 YSYEKL. With 0 bases clipped from V and 11 bases from J, the junction kept 7 bases outside the gene matches. The CDR3 contains 14 residues. CDR3 protein: CASSQDPGQAQQFF. The CDR3 region has the DNA TGCGCCAGCAGCCAAGACCCCGGACAGGCCCAGCAGTTCTTC.

V and J are TRBV6-4 and TRBJ1-2, with a tentative D call TRBD1 (5 bases). Germline CDR1 and CDR2: MRHNA and SNTAGT. V dropped 6 bases and J dropped 4 bases, with 21 bases sitting between them. This CDR3 is 16 amino acids long. The CDR3 loop is CASSASGAGSTYGYTF. DNA for the CDR3: TGTGCCAGCAGCGCCTCTGGGGCAGGGTCCACCTATGGCTACACCTTC.

The V gene is TRBV19, the J gene TRBJ1-1; TRBD1 matches at 9 bases. V lost 10 bases, J lost 10 bases, and 10 bases stayed unmatched. Germline V gives CDR1 LNHDA, CDR2 SQIVND (reference sequence). This CDR3 is 12 amino acids long. Here the CDR3 DNA reads TGTGCCACGGCGACAGGGGGATTCGCAGCTTTCTTT. The encoded protein is CATATGGFAAFF.

The chain uses TRBV7-2 and TRBJ1-2; a possible D gene is TRBD1 (6 bases). CDR1 and CDR2 (germline): SGHTA, FQGNSA. The CDR3 covers 14 residues. V lost 2 bases, J lost 5 bases, and 12 bases lay in between. CDR3 amino acids: CASSLSYGQYGYTF. CDR3 bases: TGTGCCAGCAGCTTAAGTTATGGACAGTATGGCTACACCTTC.

The V gene is TRBV5-5, the J gene TRBJ1-2; the D gene is possibly TRBD1 (5 bases). Trimming left V 3 bases short and J 5 bases short, with 17 bases between. The CDR3 is 15 amino acids. Per germline, CDR1 SGHKS and CDR2 YYEKEE (reference sequence). CDR3 protein: CASSSDSPGPYGYTF. The CDR3 nucleotides read TGTGCCAGCAGCTCCGACAGCCCGGGGCCATATGGCTACACCTTC.

The chain recombines TRBV5-1 with TRBJ1-4; no firm D call. The CDR3 runs to 14 residues. Looked up from germline, CDR1 is SGHRS and CDR2 is YFSETQ. Trimming took 3 bases from V and 4 from J, leaving 10 bases between them. The CDR3 is CASSSDGLNEKLFF. CDR3 DNA: TGCGCCAGCAGCTCGGACGGCCTTAATGAAAAACTGTTTTTT. Full variable domain (missing parts from reference TRBV5-1 and TRBJ1-4): KAGVTQTPRYLIKTRGQQVTLSCSPISGHRSVSWYQQTPGQGLQFLFEYFSETQRNKGNFPGRFSGRQFSNSRSEMNVSTLELGDSALYLCASSSDGLNEKLFFGSGTQLSVL.

The rearrangement joins TRBV6-1 to TRBJ1-2; D is possibly TRBD1 (6 bases). V lost 5 bases to trimming and J lost 5 bases, with 18 bases between them. The CDR3 is 15 amino acids. Germline V lookup: CDR1 MNHNS, CDR2 SASEGT. DNA of the CDR3: TGTGCCAGCAGTTCAGGGGTGGGCCCAGCGTATGGCTACACCTTC. Translating it yields CASSSGVGPAYGYTF.

This clone was seen a single time. The chain uses TRBV11-2 and TRBJ1-6, with 11 bases aligning to TRBD1. Per the germline V gene, CDR1 is SGHAT and CDR2 is FQNNGV. The CDR3 is 18 residues long. The ends lost 5 bases at V and 1 base at J; junction bases unmatched: 7. As DNA, the CDR3 is TGTGCCAGCAGCCCAAGGACAGGGGGCTTGTCCTATAATTCACCCCTCCACTTT. It is translated as CASSPRTGGLSYNSPLHF.